This T cell receptor (beta chain) was identified in a study of T cells after yellow fever vaccination. A few counts support this clonotype. The target antigen is unknown. Study-wide findings and caveats: Re-detected after boosting: most primary clones, about 95% of CD4 and roughly 90% of CD8.

One entry per CDR3 protein results from TCRdb running MiXCR on the 5' RACE reads. The data contain 500,000 to 700,000 distinct CDR3 sequences, roughly 19% of them seen just once; the ten biggest clones take up 14%. This TCR derives from a young man who received the YFV17D yellow fever vaccine. The sample here was PBMCs, taken 15 days after the yellow fever booster vaccination.

CDR3 DNA: TGTGCCAGCAGCTCCGGACCTGGGGGCTACAATGAGCAGTTCTTC. Translating it yields CASSSGPGGYNEQFF. The V gene is TRBV7-3, the J gene TRBJ2-1; D tentatively fits TRBD1 or TRBD2 (5 bases each). The CDR3 loop spans 15 amino acids. V gave up 4 bases and J gave up 3 bases, with 13 bases separating them. Per the germline V gene, CDR1 is SGHTA and CDR2 is FQGTGA.